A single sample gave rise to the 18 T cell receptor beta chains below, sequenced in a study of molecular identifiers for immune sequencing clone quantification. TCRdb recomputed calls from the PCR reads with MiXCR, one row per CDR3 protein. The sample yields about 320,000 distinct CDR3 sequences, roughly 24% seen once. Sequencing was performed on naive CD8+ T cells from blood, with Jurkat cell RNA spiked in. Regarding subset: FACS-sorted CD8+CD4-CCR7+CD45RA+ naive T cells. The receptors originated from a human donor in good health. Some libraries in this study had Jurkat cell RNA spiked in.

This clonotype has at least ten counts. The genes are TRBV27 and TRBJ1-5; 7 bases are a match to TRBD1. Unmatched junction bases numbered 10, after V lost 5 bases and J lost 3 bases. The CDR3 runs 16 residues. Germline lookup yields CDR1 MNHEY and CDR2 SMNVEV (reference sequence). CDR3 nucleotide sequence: TGTGCCAGCAGTCCCTCCGACAGGGTGTCCAATCAGCCCCAGCATTTT. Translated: CASSPSDRVSNQPQHF.

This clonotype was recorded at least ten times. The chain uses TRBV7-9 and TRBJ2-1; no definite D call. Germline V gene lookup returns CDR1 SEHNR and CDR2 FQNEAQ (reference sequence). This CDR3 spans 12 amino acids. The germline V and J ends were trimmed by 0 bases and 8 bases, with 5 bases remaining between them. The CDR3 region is CASSLASYEQFF. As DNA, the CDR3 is TGTGCCAGCAGCTTAGCTTCCTATGAGCAGTTCTTC.

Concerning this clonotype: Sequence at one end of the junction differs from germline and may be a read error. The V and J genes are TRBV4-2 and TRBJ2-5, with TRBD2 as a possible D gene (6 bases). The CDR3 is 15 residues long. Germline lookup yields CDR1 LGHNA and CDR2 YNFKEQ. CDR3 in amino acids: CARSQVWFGEATQYF. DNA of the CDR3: TGTGCCCGCAGCCAAGTTTGGTTCGGGGAGGCGACCCAGTACTTC.

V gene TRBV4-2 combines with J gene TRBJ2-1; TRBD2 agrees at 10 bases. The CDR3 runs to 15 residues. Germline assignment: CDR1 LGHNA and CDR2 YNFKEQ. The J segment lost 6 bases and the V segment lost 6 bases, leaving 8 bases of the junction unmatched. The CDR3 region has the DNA TGTGCCAGCAGTCGGGATAGCGGGAGGTCCAATGAGCAGTTCTTC. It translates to CASSRDSGRSNEQFF.

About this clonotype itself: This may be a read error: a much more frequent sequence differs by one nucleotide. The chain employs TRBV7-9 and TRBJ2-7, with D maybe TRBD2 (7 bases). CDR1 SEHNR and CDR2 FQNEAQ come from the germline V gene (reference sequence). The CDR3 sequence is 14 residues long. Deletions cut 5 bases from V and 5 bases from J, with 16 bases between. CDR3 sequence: CASSPGGRVHEQYF. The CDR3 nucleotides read TGTGCCAGCAGCCCCGGGGGGCGCGTCCACGAGCAGTACTTC. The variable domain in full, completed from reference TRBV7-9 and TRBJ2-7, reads DTGVSQNPRHKITKRGQNVTFRCDPISEHNRLYWYRQTLGQGPEFLTYFQNEAQLEKSRLLSDRFSAERPKGSFSTLEIQRTEQGDSAMYLCASSPGGRVHEQYFGPGTRLTVT.

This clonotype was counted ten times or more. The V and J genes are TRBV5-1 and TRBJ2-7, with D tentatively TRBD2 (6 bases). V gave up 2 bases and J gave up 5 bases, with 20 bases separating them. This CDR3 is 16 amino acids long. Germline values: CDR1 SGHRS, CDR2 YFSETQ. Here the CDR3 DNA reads TGCGCCAGCAGCTTTAATCCTAGCGTGGATCCCCACGAGCAGTACTTC. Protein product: CASSFNPSVDPHEQYF.

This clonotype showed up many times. The CDR3, as DNA: TGTGCCAGCAGCACCTGGGAGGGGGGTTCCCGAGAGACCCAGTACTTC. It codes for CASSTWEGGSRETQYF. The chain links TRBV9 to TRBJ2-5; D perhaps matches TRBD2 (7 bases). The CDR3 sequence is 16 residues long. The germline V gene encodes CDR1 SGDLS and CDR2 YYNGEE. The ends were cut back, 4 bases at V and 4 bases at J, with 20 bases in the middle.

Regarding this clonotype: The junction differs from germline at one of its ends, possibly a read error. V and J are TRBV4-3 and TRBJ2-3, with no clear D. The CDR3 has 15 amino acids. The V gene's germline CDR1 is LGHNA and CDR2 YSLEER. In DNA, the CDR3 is TGCGCCAGCAGCTTCTCCCCCAGGAGCACAGATGCGCAGTATTTT. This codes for CASSFSPRSTDAQYF.

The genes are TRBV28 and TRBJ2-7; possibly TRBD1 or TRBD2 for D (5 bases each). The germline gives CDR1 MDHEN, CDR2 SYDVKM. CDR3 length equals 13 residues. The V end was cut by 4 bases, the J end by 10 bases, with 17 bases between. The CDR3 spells CASSSRDPYKQYF. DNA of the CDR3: TGTGCCAGCAGTTCTCGGGACCCCTACAAACAGTACTTC.

The CDR3 DNA follows: TGTGCCATCGGAACTAACCTTAACACCGGGGAGCTGTTTTTT. Protein product: CAIGTNLNTGELFF. V and J are TRBV3-1 and TRBJ2-2; D remains unclear. The CDR3 consists of 14 residues. V was trimmed by 10 bases and J by 2 bases, leaving 14 bases between them. CDR1 LGHDT and CDR2 YNNKEL come from the germline V gene (reference sequence).

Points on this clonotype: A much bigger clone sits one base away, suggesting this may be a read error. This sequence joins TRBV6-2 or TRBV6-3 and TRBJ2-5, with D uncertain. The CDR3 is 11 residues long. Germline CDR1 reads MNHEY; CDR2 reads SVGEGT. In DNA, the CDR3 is TGTGCCAGCAGTTCCCCAGAGACCCGGTACTTC. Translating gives CASSSPETRYF.

The CDR3 loop reads CAISDQPGPVAEKLFF. The CDR3 coding sequence is TGTGCCATCAGTGATCAGCCGGGCCCGGTGGCTGAAAAACTGTTTTTT. The chain combines TRBV10-3 with TRBJ1-4, with D unclear. Germline V gene data show CDR1 as ENHRY and CDR2 as SYGVKD. The CDR3 consists of 16 residues. Trimming took 3 bases from V and 7 from J, leaving 18 bases between them.

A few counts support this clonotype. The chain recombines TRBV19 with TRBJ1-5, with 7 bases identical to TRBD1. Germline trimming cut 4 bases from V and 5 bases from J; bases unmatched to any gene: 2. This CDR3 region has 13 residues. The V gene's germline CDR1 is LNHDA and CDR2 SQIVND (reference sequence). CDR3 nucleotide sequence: TGTGCCAGTAGTAACAGGGGTGATCAGCCCCAGCATTTT. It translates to CASSNRGDQPQHF.

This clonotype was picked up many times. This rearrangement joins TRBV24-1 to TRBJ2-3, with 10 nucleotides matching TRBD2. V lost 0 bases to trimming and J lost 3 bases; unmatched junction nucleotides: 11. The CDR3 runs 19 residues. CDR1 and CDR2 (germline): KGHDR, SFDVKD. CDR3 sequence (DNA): TGTGCCACCAGTGATTTGTCCGAGCGGGAGGGGCCCAGGACAGATACGCAGTATTTT. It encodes CATSDLSEREGPRTDTQYF.

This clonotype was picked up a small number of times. CDR3: CASSHELAVQAETQYF. The CDR3 nucleotides read TGCGCCAGCAGCCACGAACTAGCGGTCCAAGCCGAGACCCAGTACTTC. This sequence joins TRBV4-1 and TRBJ2-5, with 8 positions matching TRBD2. The V and J ends lost 3 bases and 5 bases, in that order; junction bases with no gene match: 11. The germline V gene has CDR1 MGHRA and CDR2 YSYEKL. The length of the CDR3 is 16 residues.

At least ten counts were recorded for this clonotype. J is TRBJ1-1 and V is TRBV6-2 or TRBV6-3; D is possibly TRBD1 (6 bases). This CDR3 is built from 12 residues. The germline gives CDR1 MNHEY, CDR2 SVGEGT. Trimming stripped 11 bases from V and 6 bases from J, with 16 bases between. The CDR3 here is CAARHGGSEAFF. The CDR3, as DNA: TGTGCCGCCAGACATGGGGGCTCTGAAGCTTTCTTT.

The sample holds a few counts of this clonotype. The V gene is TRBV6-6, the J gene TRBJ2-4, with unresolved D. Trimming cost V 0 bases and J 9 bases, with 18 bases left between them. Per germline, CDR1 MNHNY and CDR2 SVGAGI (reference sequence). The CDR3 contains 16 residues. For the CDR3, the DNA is TGTGCCAGCAGTTACTCGAGTGGCGGTGTTTTGATCATTCAGTACTTC. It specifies CASSYSSGGVLIIQYF.

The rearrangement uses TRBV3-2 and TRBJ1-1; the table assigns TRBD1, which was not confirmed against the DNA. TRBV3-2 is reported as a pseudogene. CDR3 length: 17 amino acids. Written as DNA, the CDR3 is TGTGCCAGCAGCCAAGACTCTTGGCAGGGGCCGAACACTGAAGCTTTCTTT. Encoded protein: CASSQDSWQGPNTEAFF.